The clone carrying this T cell receptor beta chain was counted at least ten times. The antigen is not known. This specimen comes from a study of T-cell reconstitution after alpha-beta-depleted transplantation in children. Researchers prepared the TCRbeta library using unique molecular identifiers, the study reports. MiXCR, run by TCRdb on the PCR reads, gives a single entry per CDR3 protein. The sample holds some 300,000 distinct CDR3 sequences; 10% are singletons and the top ten take roughly 7%. The V segment lost 4 bases and the J segment 8 bases; nucleotides outside the gene matches: 10. This CDR3 is built from 16 residues. Germline lookup yields CDR1 SGHRS and CDR2 YFSETQ. Overall study results and limits: In some patients, recipient T cells and intrathymic progenitors surviving conditioning explained high day-60 diversity. After one year, T-cell counts and TCRbeta diversity mostly came from new T cells. There were reportedly several hundred expanded graft clones from which alpha-beta T cells came about two months after transplant.

Sequencing used PBMCs, obtained before TCRalphabeta/CD19-depleted stem cell transplant. J is TRBJ2-1 and V is TRBV5-1, with 12 bases identical to TRBD1. The source of this sequence is a boy less than two years old with acute myeloid leukemia, due to receive a stem cell transplant. The CDR3: CASSPGQGAGSDEQFF. The CDR3 nucleotides are TGCGCCAGCAGCCCGGGACAGGGGGCGGGAAGCGATGAGCAGTTCTTC.